Shown below are 7 T cell receptor beta chains from a single sample sequenced in a study of shared clonotypes between healthy human individuals. Profiled with immunoSEQ multiplex PCR; TCRdb holds only in-frame clones, not every one. The sample holds roughly 2,000,000 clones; approximately 95% are singletons and the top ten take roughly 1%. In the naive CD8 group, cells lacked CD45RO and were positively selected for CCR7, so terminally differentiated effector memory CD45RA+ cells were left out. Source material: naive CD8+ T cells sorted from blood. The receptors were sampled from a man aged 18 to 29 in good health.

DNA for the CDR3: TGCGCCAGCAGCGTCTGGGCAGGGAACACCGGGGAGCTGTTTTTT. Its translation is CASSVWAGNTGELFF. This rearrangement joins TRBV5-1 to TRBJ2-2; D call uncertain. Germline V gives CDR1 SGHRS, CDR2 YFSETQ. The CDR3 spans 15 residues. Trimming took off 4 bases at V and 1 base at J, with 11 bases between the two ends.

The rearrangement uses TRBV7-8 and TRBJ2-1; 11 bases fit TRBD2. The CDR3 has 18 amino acids. V shed 3 bases and J 0 bases; nucleotides not matched to a gene: 7. CDR1 is SGHVS, CDR2 FQNEAQ, per germline. CDR3 sequence: CASSLGLAGGFSYNEQFF. The CDR3 nucleotides are TGTGCCAGCAGCTTGGGCCTAGCGGGAGGCTTCTCCTACAATGAGCAGTTCTTC.

The rearrangement uses TRBV4-1 and TRBJ2-1; unclear D gene. Germline lookup yields CDR1 MGHRA and CDR2 YSYEKL. With 1 base removed from V and 6 bases from J, the gap between germline ends came to 10 bases. This CDR3 has 14 amino acids. The CDR3 sequence: CASSQVLRSNEQFF. CDR3 bases: TGCGCCAGCAGCCAAGTACTCCGGAGCAATGAGCAGTTCTTC.

The chain combines TRBV4-1 with TRBJ2-1, with TRBD2 matching over 10 bases. J was trimmed by 14 bases and V by 5 bases; bases with no gene match: 18. Germline V lookup: CDR1 MGHRA, CDR2 YSYEKL. The CDR3 is 16 residues long. CDR3 region: CASSDLGLAVSGSKFF. DNA of the CDR3: TGCGCCAGCAGCGATCTCGGACTAGCGGTCTCAGGTAGCAAGTTCTTC.

The chain links TRBV5-1 to TRBJ1-1; D is undetermined. The ends were cut back, 4 bases at V and 8 bases at J, with 15 bases in the middle. CDR3 length: 13 amino acids. Germline V gives CDR1 SGHRS, CDR2 YFSETQ. CDR3 sequence (DNA): TGCGCCAGCAGCCGCTTGTTAAGAGGGGAAGCTTTCTTT. As protein: CASSRLLRGEAFF.

Only one count was recorded for this clone. V and J are TRBV27 and TRBJ2-7; 11 bases are shared with TRBD2. Germline trimming cut 5 bases from V and 7 bases from J; bases unmatched to any gene: 7. This CDR3 comprises 14 residues. Germline V gives CDR1 MNHEY, CDR2 SMNVEV (reference sequence). DNA for the CDR3: TGTGCCAGCAGTCCGGGACTAGCGGTTGCGGAGCAGTACTTC. Translation gives CASSPGLAVAEQYF.

This sequence joins TRBV28 and TRBJ1-4, with 8 bases fitting TRBD1. The V gene end was trimmed by 8 bases and the J gene end by 8 bases; junction bases not matched to a gene: 7. Germline V gene lookup returns CDR1 MDHEN and CDR2 SYDVKM. The length of the CDR3 is 13 residues. Here the CDR3 DNA reads TGTGCCAGCTCGGGACAGGAAGACGAAAAACTGTTTTTT. Residues: CASSGQEDEKLFF.